This TCR beta chain was observed in a study of cytomegalovirus exposure and HLA in healthy donors. The PCR made use of 60 Vbeta and 13 Jbeta primers. Generated by immunoSEQ multiplex PCR, the TCRdb table keeps only in-frame clones and is missing some. The table records 150,000 to 200,000 clones, roughly 85% of them present only once. The V end was cut by 6 bases, the J end by 2 bases, with 10 bases between. The germline gives CDR1 SQVTM, CDR2 ANQGSEA. CDR3 length: 12 residues. Sequenced: PBMCs. The rearrangement joins TRBV29-1 to TRBJ1-2; D not certain. The receptor was derived from a young man in good health and CMV-seropositive. Written as DNA, the CDR3 is TGCAGCGTGGAACACTCCAACTATGGCTACACCTTC. Translating it yields CSVEHSNYGYTF.